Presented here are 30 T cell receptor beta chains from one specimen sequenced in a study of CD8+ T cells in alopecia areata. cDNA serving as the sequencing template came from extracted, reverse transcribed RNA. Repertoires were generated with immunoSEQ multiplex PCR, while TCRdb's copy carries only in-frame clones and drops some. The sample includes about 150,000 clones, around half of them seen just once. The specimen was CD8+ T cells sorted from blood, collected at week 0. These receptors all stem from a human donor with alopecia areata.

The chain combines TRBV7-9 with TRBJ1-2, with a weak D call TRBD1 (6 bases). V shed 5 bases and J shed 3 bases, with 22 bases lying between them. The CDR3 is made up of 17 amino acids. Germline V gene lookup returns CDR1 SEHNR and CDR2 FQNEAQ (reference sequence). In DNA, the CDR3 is TGTGCCAGCAGCGTATCGGGACATACACCAGTAGACTATGGCTACACCTTC. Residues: CASSVSGHTPVDYGYTF.

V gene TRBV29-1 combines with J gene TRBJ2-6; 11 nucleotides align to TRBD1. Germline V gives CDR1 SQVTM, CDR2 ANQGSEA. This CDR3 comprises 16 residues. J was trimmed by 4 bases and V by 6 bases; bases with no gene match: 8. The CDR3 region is CSVAGTGGTGANVLTF. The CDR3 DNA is TGCAGCGTCGCCGGGACAGGGGGTACCGGGGCCAACGTCCTGACTTTC.

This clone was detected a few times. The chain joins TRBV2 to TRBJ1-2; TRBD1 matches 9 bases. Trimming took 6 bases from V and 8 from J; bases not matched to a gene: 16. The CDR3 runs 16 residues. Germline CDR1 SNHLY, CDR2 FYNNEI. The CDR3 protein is CASSSDRPGQGKGYTF. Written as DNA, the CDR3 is TGTGCCAGCAGCTCCGACCGACCGGGACAGGGTAAAGGCTACACCTTC.

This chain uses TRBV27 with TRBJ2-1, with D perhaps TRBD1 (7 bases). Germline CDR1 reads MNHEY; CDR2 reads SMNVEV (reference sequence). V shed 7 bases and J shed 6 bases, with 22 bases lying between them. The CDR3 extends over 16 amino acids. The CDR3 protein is CASIPAGGNVGNEQFF. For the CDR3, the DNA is TGTGCCAGCATCCCGGCAGGGGGGAATGTAGGCAATGAGCAGTTCTTC.

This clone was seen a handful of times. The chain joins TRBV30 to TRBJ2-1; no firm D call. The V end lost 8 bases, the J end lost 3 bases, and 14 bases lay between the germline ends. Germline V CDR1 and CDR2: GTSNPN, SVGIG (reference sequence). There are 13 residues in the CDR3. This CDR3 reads CAMSRDNYNEQFF. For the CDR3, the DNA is TGTGCCATGAGTAGAGATAACTACAATGAGCAGTTCTTC.

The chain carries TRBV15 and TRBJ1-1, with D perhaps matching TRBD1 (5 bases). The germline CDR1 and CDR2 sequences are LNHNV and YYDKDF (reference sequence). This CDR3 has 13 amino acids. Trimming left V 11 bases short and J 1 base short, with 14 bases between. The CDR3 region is CAATTTENTEAFF. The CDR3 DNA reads TGTGCCGCCACGACGACAGAGAACACTGAAGCTTTCTTT.

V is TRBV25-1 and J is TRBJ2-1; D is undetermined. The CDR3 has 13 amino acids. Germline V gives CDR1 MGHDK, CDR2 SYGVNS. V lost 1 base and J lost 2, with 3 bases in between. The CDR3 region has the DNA TGTGCCAGCAGTGAATCCGCCTACAATGAGCAGTTCTTC. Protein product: CASSESAYNEQFF.

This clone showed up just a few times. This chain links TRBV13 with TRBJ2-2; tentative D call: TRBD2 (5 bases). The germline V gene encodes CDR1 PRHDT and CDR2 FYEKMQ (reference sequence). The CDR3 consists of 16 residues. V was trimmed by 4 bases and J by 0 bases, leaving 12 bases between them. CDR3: CASSSTRLANTGELFF. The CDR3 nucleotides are TGTGCCAGCAGCTCTACTAGATTAGCGAACACCGGGGAGCTGTTTTTT. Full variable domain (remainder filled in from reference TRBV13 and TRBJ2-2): AAGVIQSPRHLIKEKRETATLKCYPIPRHDTVYWYQQGPGQDPQFLISFYEKMQSDKGSIPDRFSAQQFSDYHSELNMSSLELGDSALYFCASSSTRLANTGELFFGEGSRLTVL.

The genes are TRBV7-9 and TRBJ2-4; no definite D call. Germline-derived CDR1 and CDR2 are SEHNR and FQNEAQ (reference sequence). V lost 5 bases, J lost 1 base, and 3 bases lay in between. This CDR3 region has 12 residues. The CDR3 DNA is TGTGCCAGCAGCGGGGCCAAAAACATTCAGTACTTC. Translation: CASSGAKNIQYF.

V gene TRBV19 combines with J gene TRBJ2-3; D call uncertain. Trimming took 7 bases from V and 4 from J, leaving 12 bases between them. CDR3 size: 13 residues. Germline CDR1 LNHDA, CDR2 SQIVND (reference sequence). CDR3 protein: CASNPGFADTQYF. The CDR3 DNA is TGTGCCAGTAACCCGGGTTTCGCAGATACGCAGTATTTT.

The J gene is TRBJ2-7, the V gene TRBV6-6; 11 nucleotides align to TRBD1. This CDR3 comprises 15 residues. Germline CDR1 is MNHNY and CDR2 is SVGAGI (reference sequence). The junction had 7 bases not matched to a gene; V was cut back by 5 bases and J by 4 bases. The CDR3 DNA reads TGTGCCAGCAGTATGCCGGGGACAGGGGGGTACGAGCAGTACTTC. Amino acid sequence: CASSMPGTGGYEQYF.

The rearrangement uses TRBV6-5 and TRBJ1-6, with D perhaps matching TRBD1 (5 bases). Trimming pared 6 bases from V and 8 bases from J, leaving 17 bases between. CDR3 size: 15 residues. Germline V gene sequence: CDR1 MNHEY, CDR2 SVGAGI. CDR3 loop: CASSKYRGTHSPLHF. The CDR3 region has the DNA TGTGCCAGCAGCAAATATCGGGGGACCCATTCACCCCTCCACTTT.

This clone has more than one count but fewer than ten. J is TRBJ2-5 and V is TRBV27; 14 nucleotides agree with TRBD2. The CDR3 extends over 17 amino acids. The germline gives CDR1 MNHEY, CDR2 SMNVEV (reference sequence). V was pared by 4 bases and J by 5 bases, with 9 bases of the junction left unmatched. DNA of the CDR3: TGTGCCAGCAGTTGGGGGACTAGCGGGGGACGGTTCGAGACCCAGTACTTC. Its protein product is CASSWGTSGGRFETQYF.

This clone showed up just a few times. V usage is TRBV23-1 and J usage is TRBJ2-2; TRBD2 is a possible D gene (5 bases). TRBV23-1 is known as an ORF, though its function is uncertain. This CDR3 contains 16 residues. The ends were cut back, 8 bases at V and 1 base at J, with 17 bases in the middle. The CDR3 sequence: CASPFPSDLNTGELFF. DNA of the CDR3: TGCGCCAGCCCATTCCCATCGGACTTGAACACCGGGGAGCTGTTTTTT.

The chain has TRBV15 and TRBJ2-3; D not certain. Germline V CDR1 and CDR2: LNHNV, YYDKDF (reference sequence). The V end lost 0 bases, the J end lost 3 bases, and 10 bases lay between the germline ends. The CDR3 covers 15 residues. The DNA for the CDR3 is TGTGCCACCAGCAGAGACGGAAAAGGGACAGATACGCAGTATTTT. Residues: CATSRDGKGTDTQYF.

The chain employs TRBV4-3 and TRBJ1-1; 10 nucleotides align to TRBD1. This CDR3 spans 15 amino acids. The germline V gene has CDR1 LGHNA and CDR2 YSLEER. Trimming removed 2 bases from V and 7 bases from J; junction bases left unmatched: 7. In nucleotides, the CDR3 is TGCGCCAGCAGCCAACTTCCCGGGACAGGGGATGAAGCTTTCTTT. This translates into CASSQLPGTGDEAFF.

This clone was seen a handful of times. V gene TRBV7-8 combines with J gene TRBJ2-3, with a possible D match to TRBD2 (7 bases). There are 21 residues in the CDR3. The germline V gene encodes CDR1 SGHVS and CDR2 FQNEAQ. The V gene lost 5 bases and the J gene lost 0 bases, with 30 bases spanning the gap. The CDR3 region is CASSPGGGIVWAGASTDTQYF. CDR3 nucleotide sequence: TGTGCCAGCAGCCCGGGCGGGGGAATAGTCTGGGCGGGGGCAAGCACAGATACGCAGTATTTT.

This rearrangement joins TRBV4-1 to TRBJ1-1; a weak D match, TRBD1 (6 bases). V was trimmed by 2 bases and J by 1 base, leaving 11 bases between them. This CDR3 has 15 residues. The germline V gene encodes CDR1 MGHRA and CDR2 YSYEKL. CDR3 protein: CASSQHKQGNTEAFF. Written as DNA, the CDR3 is TGCGCCAGCAGCCAACATAAACAGGGGAACACTGAAGCTTTCTTT.

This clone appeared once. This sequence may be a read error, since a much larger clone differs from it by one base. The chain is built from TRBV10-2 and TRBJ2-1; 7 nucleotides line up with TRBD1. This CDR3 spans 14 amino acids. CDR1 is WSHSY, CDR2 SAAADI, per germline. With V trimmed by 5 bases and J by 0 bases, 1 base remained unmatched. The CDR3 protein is CASSWDSSYNEQFF. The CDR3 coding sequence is TGCGCCAGCAGTTGGGACAGCTCCTACAATGAGCAGTTCTTC.

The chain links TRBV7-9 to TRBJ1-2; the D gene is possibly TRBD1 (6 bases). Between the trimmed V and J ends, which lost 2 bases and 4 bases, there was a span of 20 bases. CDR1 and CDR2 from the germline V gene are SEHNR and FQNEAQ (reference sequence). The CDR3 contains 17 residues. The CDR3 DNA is TGTGCCAGCAGCTTATTGGAGGGGGGCCTATCCCTCTATGGCTACACCTTC. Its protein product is CASSLLEGGLSLYGYTF.

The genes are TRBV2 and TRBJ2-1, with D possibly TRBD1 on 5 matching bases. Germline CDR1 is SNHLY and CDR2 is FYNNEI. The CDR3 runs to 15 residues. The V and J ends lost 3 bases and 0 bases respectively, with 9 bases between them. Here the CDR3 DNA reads TGTGCCAGCAGTGAGACAGACCGCTCCTACAATGAGCAGTTCTTC. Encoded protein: CASSETDRSYNEQFF.

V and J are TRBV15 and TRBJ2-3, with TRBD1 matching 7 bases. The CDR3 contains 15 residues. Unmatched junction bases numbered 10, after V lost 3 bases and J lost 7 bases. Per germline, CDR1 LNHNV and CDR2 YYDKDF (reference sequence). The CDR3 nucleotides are TGTGCCACCAGCAGGGACCGACAGGGACCTAATACGCAGTATTTT. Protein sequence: CATSRDRQGPNTQYF.

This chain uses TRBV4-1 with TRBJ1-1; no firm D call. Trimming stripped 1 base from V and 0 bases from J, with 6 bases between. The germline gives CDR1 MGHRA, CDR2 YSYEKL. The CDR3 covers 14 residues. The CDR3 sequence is CASSQAPMNTEAFF. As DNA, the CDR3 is TGCGCCAGCAGCCAAGCTCCAATGAACACTGAAGCTTTCTTT.

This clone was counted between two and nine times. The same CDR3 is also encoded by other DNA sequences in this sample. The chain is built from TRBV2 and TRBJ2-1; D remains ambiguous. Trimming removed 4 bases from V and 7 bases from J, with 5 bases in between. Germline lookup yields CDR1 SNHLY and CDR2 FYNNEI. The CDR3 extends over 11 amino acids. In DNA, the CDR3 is TGTGCCAGCAGTGTAGGGAATGAGCAGTTCTTC. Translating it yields CASSVGNEQFF.

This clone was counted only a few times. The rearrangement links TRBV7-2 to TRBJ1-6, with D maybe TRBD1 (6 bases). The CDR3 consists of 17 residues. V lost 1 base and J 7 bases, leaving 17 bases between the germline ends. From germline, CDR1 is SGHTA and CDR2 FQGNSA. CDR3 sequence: CASSLETGGALNSPLHF. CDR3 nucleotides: TGTGCCAGCAGCTTAGAGACAGGAGGAGCCCTAAATTCACCCCTCCACTTT.

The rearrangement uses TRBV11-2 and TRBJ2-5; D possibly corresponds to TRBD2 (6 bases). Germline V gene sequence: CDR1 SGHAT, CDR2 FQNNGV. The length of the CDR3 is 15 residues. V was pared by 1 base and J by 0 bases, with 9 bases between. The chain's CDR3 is CASSLAAGYQETQYF. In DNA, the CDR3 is TGTGCCAGCAGCTTAGCTGCGGGGTACCAAGAGACCCAGTACTTC. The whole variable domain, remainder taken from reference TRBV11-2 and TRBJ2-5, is EAGVAQSPRYKIIEKRQSVAFWCNPISGHATLYWYQQILGQGPKLLIQFQNNGVVDDSQLPKDRFSAERLKGVDSTLKIQPAKLEDSAVYLCASSLAAGYQETQYFGPGTRLLVL.

CDR3 DNA: TGCGCCAGCAGCCAAGATCGGCAGACTACTAGCACAGATACGCAGTATTTT. This translates into CASSQDRQTTSTDTQYF. This chain connects TRBV4-3 to TRBJ2-3; D perhaps matches TRBD2 (5 bases). Per germline, CDR1 LGHNA and CDR2 YSLEER. The CDR3 is made up of 17 amino acids. Trimming took 0 bases from V and 0 from J, leaving 13 bases between them.

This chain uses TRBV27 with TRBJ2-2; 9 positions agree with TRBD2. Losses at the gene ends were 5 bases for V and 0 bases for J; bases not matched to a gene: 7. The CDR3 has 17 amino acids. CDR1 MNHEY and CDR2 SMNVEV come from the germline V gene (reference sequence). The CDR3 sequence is CASSPGLAYSNTGELFF. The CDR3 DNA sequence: TGTGCCAGCAGTCCCGGACTAGCGTACTCGAACACCGGGGAGCTGTTTTTT.

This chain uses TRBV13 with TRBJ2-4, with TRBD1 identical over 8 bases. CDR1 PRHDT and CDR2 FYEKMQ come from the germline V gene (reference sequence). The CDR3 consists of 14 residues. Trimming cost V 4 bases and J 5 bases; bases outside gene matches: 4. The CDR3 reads CASSSMTGENIQYF. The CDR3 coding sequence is TGTGCCAGCAGCTCTATGACAGGGGAAAACATTCAGTACTTC.

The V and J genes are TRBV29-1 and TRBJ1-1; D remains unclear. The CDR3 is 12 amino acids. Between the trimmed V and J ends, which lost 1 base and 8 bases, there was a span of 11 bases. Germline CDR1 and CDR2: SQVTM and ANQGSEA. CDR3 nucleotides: TGCAGCGTTGAAGGAGAGGGCAGGGAAGCTTTCTTT. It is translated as CSVEGEGREAFF.